This is a list of T cell receptor beta chains from one sample in a study of cytomegalovirus exposure and HLA in healthy donors. TCRdb's copy holds only in-frame clones and misses some; the assay was immunoSEQ multiplex PCR. The top ten hold about 12% of the sample, which has about 42,000 clones, 40% to 60% seen once. The sequencing input was PBMCs. Receptor source: a human donor in good health. CDR3s include the opening cysteine and the closing phenylalanine or tryptophan.

v_call,j_call,cdr3_aa
TRBV6-6,TRBJ1-1,CASKRDNTEAFF
TRBV14,TRBJ1-4,CASRRGSEKLFF
TRBV7-5,TRBJ2-5,CVRSFGLAGGPVIRETQYF
TRBV28,TRBJ2-5,CASSLTGETQYF
TRBV28,TRBJ1-2,CASRTGTTGHGYTF
TRBV6-5,TRBJ2-2,CASNPLGLNTGELFF
TRBV19,TRBJ1-1,CASRHPHGNTEAFF
TRBV6-5,TRBJ2-7,CASSFLRGYEQYF
TRBV7-9,TRBJ1-2,CASSPDRGRGYTF
TRBV5-5,TRBJ1-5,CASSRGGGQNSNQPQHF
TRBV18,TRBJ2-3,CASSGQSQADTQYF
TRBV10-3,TRBJ2-3,CAIGLLAGGPDTQYF
TRBV7-3,TRBJ2-2,CASSLMGAGASTGELFF
TRBV30,TRBJ2-7,CAWRGGGGRSEQYF
TRBV7-3,TRBJ2-7,CASSAGLAGYYEQYF
TRBV9,TRBJ2-2,CASSVGGTSVNTGELFF
TRBV4-3,TRBJ2-7,CASSQASGDYQYSYEQYF
TRBV18,TRBJ1-4,CASSPRRGLNEKLFF
TRBV5-1,TRBJ1-2,CASSKGGFGDFYTF
TRBV5-4,TRBJ1-2,CASSSQGGSYGYTF
TRBV19,TRBJ2-5,CASSTLQGGETQYF
TRBV16,TRBJ2-7,CASSQQLAGTGADEQYF
TRBV9,TRBJ1-6,CASRSTGDPNSPLHF
TRBV7-9,TRBJ1-5,CASSEGRAILSNQPQHF
TRBV28,TRBJ1-4,CASRWTGGDGEKLFF
TRBV5-4,TRBJ2-7,CASSYTGLVRGYEQYF
TRBV7-9,TRBJ1-1,CASTLGTDTEAFF
TRBV10-1,TRBJ2-5,CATRGQETQYF
TRBV10-3,TRBJ1-3,CATRGASGNTIYF
TRBV5-6,TRBJ2-5,CASSFIAGQETQYF
TRBV7-8,NA,CASSPQALAGGEQYF
TRBV6-6,TRBJ1-2,CASSVKTGFNYGYTF
TRBV4-3,TRBJ2-3,CASSQDRRDTQYF
TRBV7-9,TRBJ2-3,CASAGGKADTQYF
TRBV5-3,TRBJ1-4,CARSLVWVGGLGNEKLFF
TRBV5-1,TRBJ1-1,CASSLPDRANTEAFF
TRBV7-3,TRBJ2-1,CASSLSGVEQFF